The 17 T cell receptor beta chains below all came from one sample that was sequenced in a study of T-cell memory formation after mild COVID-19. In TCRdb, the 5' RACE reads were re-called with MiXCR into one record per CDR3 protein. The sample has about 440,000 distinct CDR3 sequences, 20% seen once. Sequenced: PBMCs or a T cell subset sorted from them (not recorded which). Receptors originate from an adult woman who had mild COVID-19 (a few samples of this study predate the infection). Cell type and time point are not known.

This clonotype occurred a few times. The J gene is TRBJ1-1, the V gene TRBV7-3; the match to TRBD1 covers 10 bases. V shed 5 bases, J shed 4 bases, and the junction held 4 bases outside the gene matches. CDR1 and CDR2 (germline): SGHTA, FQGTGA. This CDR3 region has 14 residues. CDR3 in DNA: TGTGCCAGCAGCCCGCGACAGGGGGCCACTGAAGCTTTCTTT. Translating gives CASSPRQGATEAFF. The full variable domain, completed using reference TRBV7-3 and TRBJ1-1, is GAGVSQTPSNKVTEKGKYVELRCDPISGHTALYWYRQSLGQGPEFLIYFQGTGAADDSGLPNDRFFAVRPEGSVSTLKIQRTERGDSAVYLCASSPRQGATEAFFGQGTRLTVV.

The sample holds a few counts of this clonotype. For the CDR3, the DNA is TGCGCCAGCAGCTTTTCCCCGGGGACAGGGAACACTGAAGCTTTCTTT. Translating gives CASSFSPGTGNTEAFF. V usage is TRBV5-1 and J usage is TRBJ1-1, with 8 bases identical to TRBD1. Germline V gene lookup returns CDR1 SGHRS and CDR2 YFSETQ. The CDR3 sequence is 16 residues long. V dropped 2 bases and J dropped 1; count of bases not matched to a gene: 7.

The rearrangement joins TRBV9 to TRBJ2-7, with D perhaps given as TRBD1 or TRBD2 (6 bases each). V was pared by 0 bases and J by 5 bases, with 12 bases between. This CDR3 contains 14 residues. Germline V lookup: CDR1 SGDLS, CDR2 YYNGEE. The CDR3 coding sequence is TGTGCCAGCAGCGTAGGAACGGGGGCCAACGAGCAGTACTTC. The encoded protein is CASSVGTGANEQYF.

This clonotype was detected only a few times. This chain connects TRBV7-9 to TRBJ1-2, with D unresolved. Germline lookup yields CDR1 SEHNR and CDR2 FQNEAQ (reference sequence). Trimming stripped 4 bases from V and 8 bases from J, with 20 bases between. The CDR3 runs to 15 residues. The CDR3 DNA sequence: TGTGCCAGCAGCTCTCCGTCCCCGGGTCCACAAGGCTACACCTTC. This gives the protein CASSSPSPGPQGYTF.

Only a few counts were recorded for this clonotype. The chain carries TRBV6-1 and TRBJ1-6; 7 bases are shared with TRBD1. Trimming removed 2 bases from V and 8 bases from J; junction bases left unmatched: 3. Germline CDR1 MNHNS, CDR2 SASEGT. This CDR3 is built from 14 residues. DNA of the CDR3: TGTGCCAGCAGTGAAAGCCAGGGGGATTCACCCCTCCACTTT. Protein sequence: CASSESQGDSPLHF.

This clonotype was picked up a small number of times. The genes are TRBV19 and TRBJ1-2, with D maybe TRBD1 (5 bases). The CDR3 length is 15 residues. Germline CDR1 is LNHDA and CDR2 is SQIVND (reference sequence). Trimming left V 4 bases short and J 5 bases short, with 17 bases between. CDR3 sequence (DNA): TGTGCCAGTAGTACCGGTGAGAGGAGGGGATATGGCTACACCTTC. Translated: CASSTGERRGYGYTF.

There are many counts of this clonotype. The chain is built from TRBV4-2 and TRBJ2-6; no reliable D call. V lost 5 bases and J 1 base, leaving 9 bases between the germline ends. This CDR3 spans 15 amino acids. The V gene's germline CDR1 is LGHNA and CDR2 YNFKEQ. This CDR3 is CASSTRISGANVLTF. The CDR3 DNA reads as TGTGCCAGCAGCACCAGGATATCTGGGGCCAACGTCCTGACTTTC.

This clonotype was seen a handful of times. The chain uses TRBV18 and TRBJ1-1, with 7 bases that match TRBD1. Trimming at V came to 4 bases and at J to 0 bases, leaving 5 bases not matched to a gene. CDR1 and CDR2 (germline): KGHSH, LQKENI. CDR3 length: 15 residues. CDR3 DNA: TGTGCCAGCTCACAAAGGGGACAGTTGAACACTGAAGCTTTCTTT. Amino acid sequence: CASSQRGQLNTEAFF. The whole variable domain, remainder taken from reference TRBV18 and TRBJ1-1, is NAGVMQNPRHLVRRRGQEARLRCSPMKGHSHVYWYRQLPEEGLKFMVYLQKENIIDESGMPKERFSAEFPKEGPSILRIQQVVRGDSAAYFCASSQRGQLNTEAFFGQGTRLTVV.

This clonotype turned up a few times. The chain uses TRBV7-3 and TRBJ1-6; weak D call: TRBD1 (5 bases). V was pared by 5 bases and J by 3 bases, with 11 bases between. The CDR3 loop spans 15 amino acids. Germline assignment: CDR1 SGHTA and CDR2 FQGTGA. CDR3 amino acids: CASSPQGNYNSPLHF. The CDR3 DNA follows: TGTGCCAGCAGCCCCCAGGGAAACTATAATTCACCCCTCCACTTT.

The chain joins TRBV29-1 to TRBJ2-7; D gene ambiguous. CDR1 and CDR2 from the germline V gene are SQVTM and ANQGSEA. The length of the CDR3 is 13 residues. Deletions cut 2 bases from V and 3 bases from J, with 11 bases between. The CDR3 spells CSVERGAVYEQYF. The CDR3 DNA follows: TGCAGCGTTGAAAGAGGTGCTGTCTACGAGCAGTACTTC.

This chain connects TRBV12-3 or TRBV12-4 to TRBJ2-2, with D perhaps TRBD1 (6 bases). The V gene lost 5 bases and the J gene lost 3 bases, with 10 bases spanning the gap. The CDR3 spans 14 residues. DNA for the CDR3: TGTGCCAGCAGTCAACAGGGTGACACCGGGGAGCTGTTTTTT. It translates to CASSQQGDTGELFF.

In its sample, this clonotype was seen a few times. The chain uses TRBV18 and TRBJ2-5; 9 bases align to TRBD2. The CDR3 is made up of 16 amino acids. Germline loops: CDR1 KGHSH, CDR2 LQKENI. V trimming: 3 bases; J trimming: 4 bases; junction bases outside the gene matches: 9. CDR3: CASSPIGGGAGETQYF. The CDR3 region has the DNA TGTGCCAGCTCACCGATAGGCGGGGGGGCCGGAGAGACCCAGTACTTC.

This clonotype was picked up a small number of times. As DNA, the CDR3 is TGTGCCACCAGTGATGCGGGAGTAAGGAGCTCCTACAATGAGCAGTTCTTC. Translating it yields CATSDAGVRSSYNEQFF. This chain connects TRBV24-1 to TRBJ2-1, with TRBD2 matching over 7 bases. Unmatched junction bases numbered 7, after V lost 3 bases and J lost 0 bases. Germline-derived CDR1 and CDR2 are KGHDR and SFDVKD. The CDR3 sequence is 17 residues long.

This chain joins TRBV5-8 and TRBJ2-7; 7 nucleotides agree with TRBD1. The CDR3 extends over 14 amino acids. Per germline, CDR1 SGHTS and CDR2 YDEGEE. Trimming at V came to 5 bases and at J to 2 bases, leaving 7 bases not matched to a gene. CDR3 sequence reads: CASRTGQATYEQYF. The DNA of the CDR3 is TGTGCCAGCAGGACCGGACAGGCTACCTACGAGCAGTACTTC. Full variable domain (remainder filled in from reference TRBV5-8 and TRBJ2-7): EAGVTQSPTHLIKTRGQQATLRCSPISGHTSVYWYQQALGLGLQFLLWYDEGEERNRGNFPPRFSGRQFPNYSSELNVNALELEDSALYLCASRTGQATYEQYFGPGTRLTVT.

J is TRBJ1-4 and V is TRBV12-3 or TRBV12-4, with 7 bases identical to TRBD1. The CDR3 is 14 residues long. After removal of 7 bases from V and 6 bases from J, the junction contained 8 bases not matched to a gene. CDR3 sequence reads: CASTLDRDDEKLFF. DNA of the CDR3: TGTGCCAGCACCCTAGACAGGGATGATGAAAAACTGTTTTTT.

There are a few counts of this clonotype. The CDR3 reads CAISDPGRGTGEEELFF. The CDR3 DNA reads TGTGCCATCAGTGACCCCGGACGGGGGACAGGGGAGGAGGAGCTGTTTTTT. The chain uses TRBV10-3 and TRBJ2-2; TRBD1 aligns across 10 bases. The CDR3 totals 17 residues. Germline V gene lookup returns CDR1 ENHRY and CDR2 SYGVKD. The V and J ends lost 3 bases and 10 bases, in that order; junction bases with no gene match: 14.

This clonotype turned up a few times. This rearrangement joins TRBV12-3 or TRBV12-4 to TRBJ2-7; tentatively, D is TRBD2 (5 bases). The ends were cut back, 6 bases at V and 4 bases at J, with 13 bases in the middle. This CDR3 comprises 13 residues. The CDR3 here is CASSRDPVYEQYF. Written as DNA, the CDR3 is TGTGCCAGCAGCCGGGATCCCGTTTACGAGCAGTACTTC.